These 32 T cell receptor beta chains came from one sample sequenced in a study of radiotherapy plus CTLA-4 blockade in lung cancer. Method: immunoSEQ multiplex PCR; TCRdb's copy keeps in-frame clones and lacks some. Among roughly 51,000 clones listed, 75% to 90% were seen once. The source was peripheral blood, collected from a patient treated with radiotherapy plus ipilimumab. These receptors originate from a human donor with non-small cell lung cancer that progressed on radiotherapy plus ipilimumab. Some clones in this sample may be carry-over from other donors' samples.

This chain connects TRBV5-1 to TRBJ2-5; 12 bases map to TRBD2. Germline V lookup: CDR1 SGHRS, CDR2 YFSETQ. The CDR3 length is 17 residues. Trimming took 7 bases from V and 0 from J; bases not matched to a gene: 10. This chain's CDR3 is CASSRTSGDPYQETQYF. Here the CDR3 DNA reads TGCGCCAGCTCACGGACTAGCGGGGATCCGTACCAAGAGACCCAGTACTTC.

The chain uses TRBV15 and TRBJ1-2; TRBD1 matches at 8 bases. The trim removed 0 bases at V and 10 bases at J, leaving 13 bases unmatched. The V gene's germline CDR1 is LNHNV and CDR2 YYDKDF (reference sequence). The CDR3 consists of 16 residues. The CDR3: CATSRDGGTGSGVYTF. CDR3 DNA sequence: TGTGCCACCAGCAGAGACGGTGGGACAGGCTCTGGGGTCTACACCTTC.

CDR3 nucleotides: TGTGCCTGGAGACGGAGGCTAGCGGGAGCGGAGACCCAGTACTTC. As protein: CAWRRRLAGAETQYF. The J gene is TRBJ2-5, the V gene TRBV30, with TRBD2 identical over 10 bases. CDR3 length: 15 residues. Germline-derived CDR1 and CDR2 are GTSNPN and SVGIG (reference sequence). With 3 bases clipped from V and 5 bases from J, the junction kept 9 bases outside the gene matches.

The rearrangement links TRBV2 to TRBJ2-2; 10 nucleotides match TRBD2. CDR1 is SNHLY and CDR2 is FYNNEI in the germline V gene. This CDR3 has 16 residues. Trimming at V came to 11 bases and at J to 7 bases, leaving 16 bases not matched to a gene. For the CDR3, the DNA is TGTGCCGCCGGCGCCAGGAGCGGGGGGGCGGGCGGGGAGCTGTTTTTT. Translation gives CAAGARSGGAGGELFF.

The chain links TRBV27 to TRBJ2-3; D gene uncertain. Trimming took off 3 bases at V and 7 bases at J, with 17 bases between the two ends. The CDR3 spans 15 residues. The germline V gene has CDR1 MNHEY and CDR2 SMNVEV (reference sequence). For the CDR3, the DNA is TGTGCCAGCAGTTTCACCCCTACAGTTCCGAATACGCAGTATTTT. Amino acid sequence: CASSFTPTVPNTQYF.

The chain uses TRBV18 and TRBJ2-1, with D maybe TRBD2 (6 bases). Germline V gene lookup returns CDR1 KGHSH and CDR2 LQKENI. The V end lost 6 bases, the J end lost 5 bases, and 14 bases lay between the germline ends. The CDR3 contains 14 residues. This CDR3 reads CASSTRELHNEQFF. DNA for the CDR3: TGTGCCAGCTCGACCCGGGAGCTTCACAATGAGCAGTTCTTC.

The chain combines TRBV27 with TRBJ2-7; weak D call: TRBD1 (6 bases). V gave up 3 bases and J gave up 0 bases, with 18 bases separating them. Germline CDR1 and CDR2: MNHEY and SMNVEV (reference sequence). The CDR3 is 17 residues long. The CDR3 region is CASSFSEADRRSYEQYF. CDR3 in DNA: TGTGCCAGCAGTTTTTCGGAAGCGGACAGACGCTCCTACGAGCAGTACTTC.

For the CDR3, the DNA is TGTGCCAGCAGCCCCTCAACTAGAGGCGAAGAGACCCAGTACTTC. Protein sequence: CASSPSTRGEETQYF. The rearrangement uses TRBV7-6 and TRBJ2-5, with D possibly matching TRBD2 (5 bases). CDR3 length equals 15 residues. Per germline, CDR1 SGHVS and CDR2 FNYEAQ. V lost 5 bases and J lost 3, with 16 bases in between.

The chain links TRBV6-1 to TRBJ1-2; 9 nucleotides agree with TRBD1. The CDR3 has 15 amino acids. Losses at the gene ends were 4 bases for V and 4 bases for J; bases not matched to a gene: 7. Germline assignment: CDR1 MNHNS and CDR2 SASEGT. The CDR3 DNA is TGTGCCAGCAGTGGCAGGACAGGGGAGATCTATGGCTACACCTTC. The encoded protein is CASSGRTGEIYGYTF.

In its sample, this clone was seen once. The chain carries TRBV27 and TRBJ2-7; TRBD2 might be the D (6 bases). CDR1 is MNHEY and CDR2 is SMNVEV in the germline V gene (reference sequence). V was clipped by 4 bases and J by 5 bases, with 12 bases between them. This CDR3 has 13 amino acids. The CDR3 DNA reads TGTGCCAGCAGTTACGGGGAGGATAACGAGCAGTACTTC. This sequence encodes CASSYGEDNEQYF.

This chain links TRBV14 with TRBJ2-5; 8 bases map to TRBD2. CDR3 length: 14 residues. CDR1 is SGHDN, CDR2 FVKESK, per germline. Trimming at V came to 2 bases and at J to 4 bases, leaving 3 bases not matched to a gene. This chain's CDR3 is CASSQYREGETQYF. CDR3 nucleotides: TGTGCCAGCAGCCAATACCGGGAGGGAGAGACCCAGTACTTC.

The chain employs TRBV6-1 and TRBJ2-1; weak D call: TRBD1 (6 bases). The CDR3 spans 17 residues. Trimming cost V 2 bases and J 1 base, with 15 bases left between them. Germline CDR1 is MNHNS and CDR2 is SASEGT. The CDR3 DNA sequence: TGTGCCAGCAGTGAACGGAGACAGGCGATATCCTACAATGAGCAGTTCTTC. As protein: CASSERRQAISYNEQFF.

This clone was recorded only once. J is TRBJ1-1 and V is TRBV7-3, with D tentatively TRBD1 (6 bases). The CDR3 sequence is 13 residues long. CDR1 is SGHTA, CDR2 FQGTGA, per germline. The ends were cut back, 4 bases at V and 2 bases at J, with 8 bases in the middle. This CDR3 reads CASSYRANTEAFF. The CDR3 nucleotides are TGTGCCAGCAGCTACAGGGCTAACACTGAAGCTTTCTTT. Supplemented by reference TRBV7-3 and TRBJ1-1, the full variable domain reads GAGVSQTPSNKVTEKGKYVELRCDPISGHTALYWYRQSLGQGPEFLIYFQGTGAADDSGLPNDRFFAVRPEGSVSTLKIQRTERGDSAVYLCASSYRANTEAFFGQGTRLTVV.

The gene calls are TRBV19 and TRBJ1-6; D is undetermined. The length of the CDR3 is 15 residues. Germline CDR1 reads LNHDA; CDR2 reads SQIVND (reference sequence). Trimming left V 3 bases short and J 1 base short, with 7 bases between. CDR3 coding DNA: TGTGCCAGTAGTATCTGGGCATCCTATAATTCACCCCTCCACTTT. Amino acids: CASSIWASYNSPLHF. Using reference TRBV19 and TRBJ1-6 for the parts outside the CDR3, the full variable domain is DGGITQSPKYLFRKEGQNVTLSCEQNLNHDAMYWYRQDPGQGLRLIYYSQIVNDFQKGDIAEGYSVSREKKESFPLTVTSAQKNPTAFYLCASSIWASYNSPLHFGNGTRLTVT.

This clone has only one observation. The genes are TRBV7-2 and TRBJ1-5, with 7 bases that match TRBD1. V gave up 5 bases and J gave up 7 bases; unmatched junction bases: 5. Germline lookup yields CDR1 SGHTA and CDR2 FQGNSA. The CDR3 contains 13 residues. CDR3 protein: CASSDRTGQPQHF. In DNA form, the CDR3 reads TGTGCCAGCAGCGATCGGACAGGCCAGCCCCAGCATTTT.

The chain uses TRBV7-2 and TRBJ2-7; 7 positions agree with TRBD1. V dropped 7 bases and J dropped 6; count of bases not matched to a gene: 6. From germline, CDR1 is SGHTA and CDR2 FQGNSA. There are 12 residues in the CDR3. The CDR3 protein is CASTGDSREQYF. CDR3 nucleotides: TGTGCCAGCACCGGGGACAGTCGCGAGCAGTACTTC.

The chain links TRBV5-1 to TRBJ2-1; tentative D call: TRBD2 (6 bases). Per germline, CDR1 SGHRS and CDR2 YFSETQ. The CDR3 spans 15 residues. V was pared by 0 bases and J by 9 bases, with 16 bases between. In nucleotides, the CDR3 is TGCGCCAGCAGCTTGGAAACTAGCTTCCTCGGTGAGCAGTTCTTC. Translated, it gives CASSLETSFLGEQFF.

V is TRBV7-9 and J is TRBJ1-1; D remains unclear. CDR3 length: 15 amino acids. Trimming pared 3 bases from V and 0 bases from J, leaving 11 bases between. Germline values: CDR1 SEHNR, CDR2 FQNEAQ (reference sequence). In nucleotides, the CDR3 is TGTGCCAGCAGCTTGGGCAGGCACATGAACACTGAAGCTTTCTTT. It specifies CASSLGRHMNTEAFF. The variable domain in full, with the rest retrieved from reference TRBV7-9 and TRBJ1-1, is DTGVSQNPRHKITKRGQNVTFRCDPISEHNRLYWYRQTLGQGPEFLTYFQNEAQLEKSRLLSDRFSAERPKGSFSTLEIQRTEQGDSAMYLCASSLGRHMNTEAFFGQGTRLTVV.

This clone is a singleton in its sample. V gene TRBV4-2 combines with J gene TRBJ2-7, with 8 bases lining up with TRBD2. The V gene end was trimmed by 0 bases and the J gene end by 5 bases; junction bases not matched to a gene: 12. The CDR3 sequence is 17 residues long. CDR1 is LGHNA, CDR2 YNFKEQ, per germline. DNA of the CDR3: TGTGCCAGCAGCCAAGATGACTCCAGCGCGGGGGGAGACGAGCAGTACTTC. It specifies CASSQDDSSAGGDEQYF.

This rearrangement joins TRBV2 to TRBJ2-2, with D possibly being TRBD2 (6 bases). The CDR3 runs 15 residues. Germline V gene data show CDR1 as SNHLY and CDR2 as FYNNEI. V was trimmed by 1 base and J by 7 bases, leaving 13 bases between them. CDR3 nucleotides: TGTGCCAGCAGTGAAGGGAGGGGTGTAGGCGGGGAGCTGTTTTTT. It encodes CASSEGRGVGGELFF. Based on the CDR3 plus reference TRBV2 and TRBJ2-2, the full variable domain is EPEVTQTPSHQVTQMGQEVILRCVPISNHLYFYWYRQILGQKVEFLVSFYNNEISEKSEIFDDQFSVERPDGSNFTLKIRSTKLEDSAMYFCASSEGRGVGGELFFGEGSRLTVL.

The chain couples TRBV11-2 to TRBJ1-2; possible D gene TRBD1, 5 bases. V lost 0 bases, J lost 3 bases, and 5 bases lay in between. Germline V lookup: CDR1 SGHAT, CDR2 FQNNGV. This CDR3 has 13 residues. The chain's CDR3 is CASSLDRDYGYTF. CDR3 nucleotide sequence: TGTGCCAGCAGCTTAGACAGGGACTATGGCTACACCTTC.

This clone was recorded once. This chain's CDR3 is CASSWGDGPAFF. The CDR3 DNA is TGCGCCAGCAGCTGGGGGGACGGCCCAGCTTTCTTT. The V gene is TRBV5-1, the J gene TRBJ1-1, with a tentative D call TRBD1 (5 bases). Germline V gene lookup returns CDR1 SGHRS and CDR2 YFSETQ. The CDR3 contains 12 residues. The V end lost 3 bases, the J end lost 10 bases, and 13 bases lay between the germline ends.

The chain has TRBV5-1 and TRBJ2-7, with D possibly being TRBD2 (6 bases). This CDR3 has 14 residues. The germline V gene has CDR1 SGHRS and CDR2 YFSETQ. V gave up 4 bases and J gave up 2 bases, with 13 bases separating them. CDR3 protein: CASSVGTGPYEQYF. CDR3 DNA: TGCGCCAGCAGCGTGGGGACTGGACCCTACGAGCAGTACTTC.

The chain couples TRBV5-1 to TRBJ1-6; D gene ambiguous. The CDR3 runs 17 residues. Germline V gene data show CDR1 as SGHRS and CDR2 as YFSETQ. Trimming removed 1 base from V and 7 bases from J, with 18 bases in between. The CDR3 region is CASSLIGGSAGNSPLHF. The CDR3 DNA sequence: TGCGCCAGCAGCTTGATCGGAGGCTCCGCGGGGAATTCACCCCTCCACTTT. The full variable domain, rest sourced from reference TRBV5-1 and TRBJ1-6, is KAGVTQTPRYLIKTRGQQVTLSCSPISGHRSVSWYQQTPGQGLQFLFEYFSETQRNKGNFPGRFSGRQFSNSRSEMNVSTLELGDSALYLCASSLIGGSAGNSPLHFGNGTRLTVT.

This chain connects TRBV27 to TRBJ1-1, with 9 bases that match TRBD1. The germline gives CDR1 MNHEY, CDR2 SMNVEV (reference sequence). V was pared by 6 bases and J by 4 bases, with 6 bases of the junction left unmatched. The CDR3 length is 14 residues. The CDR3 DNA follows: TGTGCCAGCAGCCGAGACAGGGGGAGCACTGAAGCTTTCTTT. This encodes CASSRDRGSTEAFF.

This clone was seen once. CDR3 sequence: CASSLGSSGSLDEQFF. The CDR3 DNA reads TGTGCCAGCAGCTTAGGTTCCAGCGGGAGTCTCGATGAGCAGTTCTTC. The chain recombines TRBV7-9 with TRBJ2-1, with 8 bases matching TRBD2. The CDR3 is made up of 16 amino acids. The germline gives CDR1 SEHNR, CDR2 FQNEAQ (reference sequence). With 1 base clipped from V and 8 bases from J, the junction kept 10 bases outside the gene matches. Supplemented by reference TRBV7-9 and TRBJ2-1, the full variable domain reads DTGVSQNPRHKITKRGQNVTFRCDPISEHNRLYWYRQTLGQGPEFLTYFQNEAQLEKSRLLSDRFSAERPKGSFSTLEIQRTEQGDSAMYLCASSLGSSGSLDEQFFGPGTRLTVL.

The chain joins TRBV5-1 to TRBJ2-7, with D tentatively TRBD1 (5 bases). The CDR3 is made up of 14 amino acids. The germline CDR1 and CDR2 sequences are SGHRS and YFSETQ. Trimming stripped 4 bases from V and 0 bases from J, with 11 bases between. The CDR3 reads CASSETVSSYEQYF. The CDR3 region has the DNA TGCGCCAGCAGCGAGACAGTTAGCTCCTACGAGCAGTACTTC.

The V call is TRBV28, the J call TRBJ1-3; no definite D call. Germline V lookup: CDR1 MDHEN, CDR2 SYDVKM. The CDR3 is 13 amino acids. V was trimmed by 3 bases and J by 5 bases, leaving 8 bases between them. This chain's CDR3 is CASSFGTRNTIYF. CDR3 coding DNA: TGTGCCAGCAGTTTTGGCACAAGAAACACCATATATTTT.

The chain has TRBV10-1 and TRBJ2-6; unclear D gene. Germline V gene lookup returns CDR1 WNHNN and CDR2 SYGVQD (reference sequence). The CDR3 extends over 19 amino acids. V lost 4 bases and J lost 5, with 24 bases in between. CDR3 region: CASSVPERSQQSRANVLTF. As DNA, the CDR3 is TGCGCCAGCAGTGTGCCCGAAAGATCGCAACAAAGTCGGGCCAACGTCCTGACTTTC.

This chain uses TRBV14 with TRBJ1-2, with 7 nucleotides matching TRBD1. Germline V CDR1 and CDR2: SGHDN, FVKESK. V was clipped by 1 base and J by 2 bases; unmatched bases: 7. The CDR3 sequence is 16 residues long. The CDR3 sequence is CASSQAARQGNYGYTF. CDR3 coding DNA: TGTGCCAGCAGCCAAGCTGCTCGACAGGGAAACTATGGCTACACCTTC.

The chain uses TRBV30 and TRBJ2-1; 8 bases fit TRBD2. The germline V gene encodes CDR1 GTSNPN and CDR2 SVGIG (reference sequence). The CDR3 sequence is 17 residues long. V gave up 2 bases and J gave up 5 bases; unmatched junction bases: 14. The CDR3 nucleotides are TGTGCCTGGAGTTCTATCCGTGTTGCGGGAGGAAACAATGAGCAGTTCTTC. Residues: CAWSSIRVAGGNNEQFF.

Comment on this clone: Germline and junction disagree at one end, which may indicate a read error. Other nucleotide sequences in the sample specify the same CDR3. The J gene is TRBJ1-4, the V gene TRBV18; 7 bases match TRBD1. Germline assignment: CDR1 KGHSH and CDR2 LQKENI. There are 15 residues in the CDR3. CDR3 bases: TGTGCCAGCTCATCGGGACAGTCAACTAATGAAAAACTGTTTTTC. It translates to CASSSGQSTNEKLFF.